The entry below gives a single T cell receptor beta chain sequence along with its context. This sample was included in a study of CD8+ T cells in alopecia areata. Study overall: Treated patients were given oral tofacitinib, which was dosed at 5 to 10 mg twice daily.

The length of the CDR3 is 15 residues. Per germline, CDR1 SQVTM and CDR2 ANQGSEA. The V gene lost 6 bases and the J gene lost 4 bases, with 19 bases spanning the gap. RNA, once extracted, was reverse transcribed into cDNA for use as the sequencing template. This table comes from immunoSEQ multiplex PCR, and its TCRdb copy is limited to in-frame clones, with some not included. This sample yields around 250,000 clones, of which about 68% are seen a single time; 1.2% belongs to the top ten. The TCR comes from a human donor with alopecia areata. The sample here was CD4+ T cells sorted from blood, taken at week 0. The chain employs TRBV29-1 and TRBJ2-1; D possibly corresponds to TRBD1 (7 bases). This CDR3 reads CSVEGTPRGYNEQFF. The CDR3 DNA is TGCAGCGTGGAGGGGACACCCAGGGGGTACAATGAGCAGTTCTTC.